Listed below are T cell receptor beta chains from one sample, sequenced in a study of T cell responses to AZD1222 COVID-19 vaccine. This table comes from immunoSEQ multiplex PCR, and its TCRdb copy is limited to in-frame clones, with some not included. The table shows about 150,000 clones, with roughly 92% occurring only once. This specimen consisted of peripheral blood, obtained on day 0 of AZD1222 vaccination. Every receptor here comes from an adult in good health. Each CDR3 is given with its conserved first and last residue. Fields, in order: V gene, D gene, clone size, J gene, CDR3 DNA, CDR3 protein. The D gene is left open where the match is weak. A clone size is listed for some rows: how often the clone was seen (once, few, many), or a class if it is expanded.

TRBV10-3	.	.	TRBJ2-1	TGTGCCATCAAAGGGGGCTCCTACAATGAGCAGTTCTTC	CAIKGGSYNEQFF
TRBV19	.	.	TRBJ2-2	TGTGCCAGTACCCTCAGCGGAGTCCGGTCCACCGGGGAGCTGTTTTTT	CASTLSGVRSTGELFF
TRBV3-1/TRBV3-2	.	.	TRBJ1-2	TGTGCCAGCAGCCAAGATGGGCAGATCAACTATGGCTACACCTTC	CASSQDGQINYGYTF
TRBV30	.	.	TRBJ2-3	TGTGCCTGGAGTCCAGGGTCGTCAAGGGGAGATACGCAGTATTTT	CAWSPGSSRGDTQYF
TRBV19	.	once	TRBJ1-2	TGTGCCAGTAGTCCCCAGGGCTATGGCTACACCTTC	CASSPQGYGYTF
TRBV5-5	TRBD1	.	TRBJ2-4	TGTGCCAGCAGCTCAGGACAGGGGAATTCCAAAAACATTCAGTACTTC	CASSSGQGNSKNIQYF
TRBV7-8	.	.	TRBJ1-6	TGTGCCAGCAGCTTCCTTCTAGGGGCCCCCCGGGATTCACCCCTCCACTTT	CASSFLLGAPRDSPLHF
TRBV18	.	.	TRBJ1-2	TGTGCCAGCTCACCAGGCATATTCCAAACCTTGGGCTACACCTTC	CASSPGIFQTLGYTF
TRBV5-1	.	once	TRBJ2-5	TGCGCCAGCAGCATCCCACCCCGGGACAACCAAGAGACCCAGTACTTC	CASSIPPRDNQETQYF
TRBV30	.	.	TRBJ1-5	TGTGCCTGGAGTGTGGGGACCTTTAGCAATCAGCCCCAGCATTTT	CAWSVGTFSNQPQHF
TRBV20-1	.	.	TRBJ2-3	TGCAGTGCTAGTGCCCTCGGGTATACGCAGTATTTT	CSASALGYTQYF
TRBV6-5	.	once	TRBJ1-2	TGTGCCAGCAGTCCCGAGGGGGGGGTTAACTATGGCTACACCTTC	CASSPEGGVNYGYTF
TRBV9	.	once	TRBJ1-1	TGTGCCAGCAGCTTGCGAGGGGAGCGGACTGAAGCTTTCTTT	CASSLRGERTEAFF
TRBV18	.	.	TRBJ1-1	TGTGCCAGCTCACCTTCGACGTTCTTGAACACTGAAGCTTTCTTT	CASSPSTFLNTEAFF
TRBV3-1/TRBV3-2	.	once	TRBJ2-7	TGTGCCAGCAGCTCAACGACACCCTCTTCCTTACGCGAGCAGTACTTC	CASSSTTPSSLREQYF
TRBV29-1	.	.	TRBJ2-7	TGCAGCGTTAATAGCGGAACCTACGAGCAGTACTTC	CSVNSGTYEQYF
TRBV5-1	.	.	TRBJ2-7	TGCGCCAGCAGCCCAATGGACGCGGGGCTCGAGCAGTACTTC	CASSPMDAGLEQYF
TRBV27	TRBD2	.	TRBJ2-7	TGTGCCAGCAGTCAATATGGACTAGCGGGAGTCCCCTACGAGCAGTACTTC	CASSQYGLAGVPYEQYF
TRBV19	.	.	TRBJ1-5	TGTGCCAGTAGTAAAATAAATCAGCCCCAGCATTTT	CASSKINQPQHF
TRBV7-9	.	.	TRBJ1-5	TGTGCCAGCAGCTTAGCCTTGGACACAAATCAGCCCCAGCATTTT	CASSLALDTNQPQHF
TRBV5-6	.	.	TRBJ2-1	TGTGCCAGCAGCCCCGACAGGCAACACTACAATGAGCAGTTCTTC	CASSPDRQHYNEQFF
TRBV10-2	TRBD1	.	TRBJ1-5	TGCGCCAGCAGCCCCGACCGGGACAGGGTCAAGATTAATCAGCCCCAGCATTTT	CASSPDRDRVKINQPQHF
TRBV20-1	.	.	TRBJ1-2	TGCAGTGCTCGACAGAACTATGGCTACACCTTC	CSARQNYGYTF
TRBV5-5	.	.	TRBJ2-1	TGTGCCAGCAGCTTGGTTGGGGGACGGACCTACAATGAGCAGTTCTTC	CASSLVGGRTYNEQFF
TRBV25-1	TRBD2	.	TRBJ2-1	TGTGCCACCGGAAGCGGGGGGGCCGTCGATGAGCAGTTCTTC	CATGSGGAVDEQFF
TRBV4-1	.	.	TRBJ1-3	TGCGCCAGCAGCCAAGAAAACAGCGGAAACACCATATATTTT	CASSQENSGNTIYF
TRBV7-2	.	.	TRBJ1-6	TGTGCCAGCAGCTTAGAGGTCGATTCACCCCTCCACTTT	CASSLEVDSPLHF
TRBV20-1	.	.	TRBJ1-1	TGCAGTGCCGGGACCGACACTGAAGCTTTCTTT	CSAGTDTEAFF
TRBV25-1	TRBD1	.	TRBJ1-2	TGTGCCAGCAGTGGGACAGGCTATGGCTACACCTTC	CASSGTGYGYTF
TRBV4-1	TRBD1	.	TRBJ1-2	TGCGCCAGCAGCCCCCAGGGGGCGTACTATGGCTACACCTTC	CASSPQGAYYGYTF
TRBV27	.	.	TRBJ1-4	TGTGCCAGCAGTTTAGGGAGGGGAGGCGAAAAACTGTTTTTT	CASSLGRGGEKLFF
TRBV5-1	.	.	TRBJ1-5	TGCGCCAGCAGCCTCGAAGGGGGGAGCAATCAGCCCCAGCATTTT	CASSLEGGSNQPQHF
TRBV27	.	.	TRBJ1-5	TGTGTCAGCAGTTTCCAGGGAAGTCATCAGCCCCAGCATTTT	CVSSFQGSHQPQHF
TRBV27	TRBD1	.	TRBJ1-2	TGTGCCAGCAAACGCGGCAGGGGGCAGGACGGCTATGGCTACACCTTC	CASKRGRGQDGYGYTF
TRBV3-1/TRBV3-2	.	.	TRBJ1-4	TGTGCCAGCAGCCAGGGGTTGTATGAAAAACTGTTTTTT	CASSQGLYEKLFF
TRBV9	TRBD1	.	TRBJ2-2	TGTGCCAGCAGCGTAGGTATGGGACAGGTGACCGGGGAGCTGTTTTTT	CASSVGMGQVTGELFF
TRBV7-9	.	.	TRBJ1-3	TGTGCCAGCAGCTCTGCGGGAGTGCCGGGAAACACCATATATTTT	CASSSAGVPGNTIYF
TRBV28	TRBD2	.	TRBJ2-5	TGTGCCACCAACGACGGACTAGCGGGAGAGACCCAGTACTTC	CATNDGLAGETQYF
TRBV7-9	.	.	TRBJ1-5	TGTGCCAGCAGCTTATGGAGTAGCCGGGGGAAGTCAAGCAATCAGCCCCAGCATTTT	CASSLWSSRGKSSNQPQHF
TRBV9	TRBD2	.	TRBJ2-1	TGTGCCAGCAGCATCGGTAGCGGGGCTGTTTCCTACAATGAGCAGTTCTTC	CASSIGSGAVSYNEQFF
TRBV3-1/TRBV3-2	.	.	TRBJ1-1	TGTGCCAGCAGCCAAGATCGGAGGGTCGAAGCTTTCTTT	CASSQDRRVEAFF
TRBV7-2	TRBD2	.	TRBJ2-3	TGTGCCAGCAGCTTGGGACTAGCGGGGATACCTAGCACAGATACGCAGTATTTT	CASSLGLAGIPSTDTQYF
TRBV11-2	TRBD2	large	TRBJ2-7	TGTGCCAGCAGCTTAGATCTGCGACTAGCGCCCGATACGACCTACGAGCAGTACTTC	CASSLDLRLAPDTTYEQYF
TRBV7-9	.	.	TRBJ1-5	TGTGCCAGCTATACACTGAATAGCAATCAGCCCCAGCATTTT	CASYTLNSNQPQHF
TRBV27	.	once	TRBJ1-1	TGTGCCAGCAGTTTATCGGAGGGGACAGAAGCTTTCTTT	CASSLSEGTEAFF
TRBV18	TRBD2	.	TRBJ2-1	TGTGCCAGCTCACGGTCCAGCGGGAGCAATGAGCAGTTCTTC	CASSRSSGSNEQFF
TRBV6-6	TRBD1	.	TRBJ1-2	TGTGCCAGCAGAACACAGGGGGCGGCCCCTGGCTATGGCTACACCTTC	CASRTQGAAPGYGYTF
TRBV20-1	.	once	TRBJ1-4	TGCAGTGGTCCCAGGGGTGAAAAACTGTTTTTT	CSGPRGEKLFF
TRBV19	TRBD1	.	TRBJ2-6	TGTGCCAGTAGTAACCGGGACAGGGGATCTGGGGCCAACGTCCTGACTTTC	CASSNRDRGSGANVLTF
TRBV7-3	.	.	TRBJ1-1	TGTGCCAGCAGCGAACAGGGCAGAAACACTGAAGCTTTCTTT	CASSEQGRNTEAFF
TRBV29-1	TRBD2	.	TRBJ2-1	TGCAGCGTTGATTTAGCGGGAAGTAATGAGCAGTTCTTC	CSVDLAGSNEQFF
TRBV4-1	.	.	TRBJ2-1	TGCGCCAGCTGCCAAGCCACGACTCGCCCGATCCACAATGAGCAGTTCTTC	CASCQATTRPIHNEQFF
TRBV5-4	.	.	TRBJ2-7	TGTGCCAGCGGGGACCGGGACTTGAGCTCCTACGAGCAGTACTTC	CASGDRDLSSYEQYF
TRBV29-1	.	.	TRBJ1-3	TGCAGCGTTGAGCCGGGGCCTGGAAACACCATATATTTT	CSVEPGPGNTIYF
TRBV7-8	.	.	TRBJ2-1	TGTGCCAGCACCCCCAGGCGGCTAACTGGTAATGAGCAGTTCTTC	CASTPRRLTGNEQFF
TRBV5-1	TRBD1	.	TRBJ2-2	TGCGCCAGCAGCTTGCCCCTAGGGGGCTTGCGCACCGGGGAGCTGTTTTTT	CASSLPLGGLRTGELFF
TRBV6-5	.	.	TRBJ2-7	TGTGCCAGCAGTTACTCGGAGCGCCGTGACTACGAGCAGTACTTC	CASSYSERRDYEQYF
TRBV5-3	.	.	TRBJ2-7	TGTGCCAGAAGGAAACCGGTCCCACAGATCGGTGAGCAGTACTTC	CARRKPVPQIGEQYF
TRBV10-3	.	.	TRBJ1-5	TGTGCCATCAGGGCCGGGACGGATAGCAATCAGCCCCAGCATTTT	CAIRAGTDSNQPQHF
TRBV5-5	.	.	TRBJ2-7	TGTGCCAGCAGCCCAAGGTATGACGAGCAGTACTTC	CASSPRYDEQYF